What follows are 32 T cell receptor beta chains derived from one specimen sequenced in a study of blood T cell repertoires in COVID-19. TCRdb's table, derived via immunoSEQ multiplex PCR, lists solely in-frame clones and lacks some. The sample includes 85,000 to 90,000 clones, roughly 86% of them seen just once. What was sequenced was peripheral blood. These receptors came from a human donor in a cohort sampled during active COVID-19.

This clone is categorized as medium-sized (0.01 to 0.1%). The CDR3 coding sequence is TGTGCCAGCAGCTTAGCAGGGGCTAGCGAGCAGTACTTC. As protein: CASSLAGASEQYF. The V call is TRBV5-6, the J call TRBJ2-7, with D maybe TRBD1 (6 bases). Looked up from germline, CDR1 is SGHDT and CDR2 is YYEEEE. Deletions cut 2 bases from V and 6 bases from J, with 12 bases between. The CDR3 contains 13 residues.

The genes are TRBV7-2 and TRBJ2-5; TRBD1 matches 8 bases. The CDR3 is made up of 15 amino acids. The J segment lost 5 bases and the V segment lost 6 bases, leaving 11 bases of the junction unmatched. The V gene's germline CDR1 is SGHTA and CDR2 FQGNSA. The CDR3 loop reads CASSRRTGTVETQYF. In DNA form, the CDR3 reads TGTGCCAGCAGTCGTCGGACAGGGACGGTGGAGACCCAGTACTTC.

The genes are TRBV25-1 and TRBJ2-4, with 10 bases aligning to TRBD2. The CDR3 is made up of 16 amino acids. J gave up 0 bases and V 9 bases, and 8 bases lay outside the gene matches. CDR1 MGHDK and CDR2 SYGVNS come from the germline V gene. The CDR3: CARIKREGLAKNIQYF. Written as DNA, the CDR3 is TGTGCCAGGATAAAGCGGGAGGGATTAGCCAAAAACATTCAGTACTTC.

The CDR3 DNA follows: TGTGCCAGCAGCTTGTGGGGCGCGGATACGCAGTATTTT. Residues: CASSLWGADTQYF. The J gene is TRBJ2-3, the V gene TRBV5-4; possibly TRBD1 for D (5 bases). The V end lost 1 base, the J end lost 6 bases, and 9 bases lay between the germline ends. From germline, CDR1 is SGHNT and CDR2 YYREEE (reference sequence). The CDR3 loop spans 13 amino acids.

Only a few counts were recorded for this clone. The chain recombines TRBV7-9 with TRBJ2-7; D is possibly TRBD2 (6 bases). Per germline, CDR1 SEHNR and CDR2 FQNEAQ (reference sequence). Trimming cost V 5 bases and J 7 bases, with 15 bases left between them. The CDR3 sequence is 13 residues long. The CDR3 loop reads CASSVAGLAEQYF. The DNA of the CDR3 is TGTGCCAGCAGCGTCGCGGGGCTCGCGGAGCAGTACTTC.

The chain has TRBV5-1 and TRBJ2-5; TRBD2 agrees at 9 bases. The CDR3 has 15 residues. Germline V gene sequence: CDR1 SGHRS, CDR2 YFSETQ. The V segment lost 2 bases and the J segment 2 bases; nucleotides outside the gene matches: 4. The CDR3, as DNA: TGCGCCAGCAGCTTCGCTAGCGGGGTTCAAGAGACCCAGTACTTC. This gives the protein CASSFASGVQETQYF.

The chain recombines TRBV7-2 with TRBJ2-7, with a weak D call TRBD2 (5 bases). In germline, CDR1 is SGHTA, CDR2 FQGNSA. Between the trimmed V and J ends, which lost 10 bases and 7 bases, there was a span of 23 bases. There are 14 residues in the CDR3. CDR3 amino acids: CATSGEGRTSEQYF. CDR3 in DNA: TGTGCCACCTCGGGCGAGGGAAGGACGTCTGAGCAGTACTTC.

CDR3 residues: CASSRLDRDLQYF. The CDR3 DNA is TGTGCCAGCTCACGCCTCGACAGGGACCTTCAGTACTTC. The gene calls are TRBV18 and TRBJ2-4; TRBD1 matches at 7 bases. Germline loops: CDR1 KGHSH, CDR2 LQKENI. This CDR3 spans 13 amino acids. The ends lost 4 bases at V and 11 bases at J; junction bases unmatched: 8.

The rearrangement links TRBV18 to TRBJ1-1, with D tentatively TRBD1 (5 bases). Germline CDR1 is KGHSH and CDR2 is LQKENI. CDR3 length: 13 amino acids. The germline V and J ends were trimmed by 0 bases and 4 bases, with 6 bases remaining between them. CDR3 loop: CASSPPTATEAFF. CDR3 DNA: TGTGCCAGCTCACCACCGACAGCCACTGAAGCTTTCTTT.

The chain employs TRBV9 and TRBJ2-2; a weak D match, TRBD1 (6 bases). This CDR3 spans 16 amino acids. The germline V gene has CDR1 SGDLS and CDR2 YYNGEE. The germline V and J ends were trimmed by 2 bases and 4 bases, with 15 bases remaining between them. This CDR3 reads CASSVLPGVGTGELFF. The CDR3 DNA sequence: TGTGCCAGCAGCGTTCTTCCAGGGGTGGGCACCGGGGAGCTGTTTTTT.

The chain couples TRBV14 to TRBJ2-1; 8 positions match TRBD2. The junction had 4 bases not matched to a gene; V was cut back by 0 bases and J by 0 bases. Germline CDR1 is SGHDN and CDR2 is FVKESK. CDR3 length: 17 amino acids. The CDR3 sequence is CASSQELSGSSYNEQFF. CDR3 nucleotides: TGTGCCAGCAGCCAAGAGCTGAGCGGGAGCTCCTACAATGAGCAGTTCTTC.

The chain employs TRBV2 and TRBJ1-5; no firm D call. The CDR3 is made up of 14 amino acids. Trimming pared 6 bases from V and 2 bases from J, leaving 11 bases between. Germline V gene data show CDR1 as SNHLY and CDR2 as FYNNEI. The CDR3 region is CASSRETGNQPQHF. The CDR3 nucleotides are TGTGCCAGCAGCCGGGAGACGGGCAATCAGCCCCAGCATTTT.

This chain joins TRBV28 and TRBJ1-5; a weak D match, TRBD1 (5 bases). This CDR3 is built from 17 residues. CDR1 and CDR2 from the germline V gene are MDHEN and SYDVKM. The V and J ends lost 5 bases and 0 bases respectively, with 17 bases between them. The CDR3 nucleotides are TGTGCCAGCAGTGAAGCCCAAATAGGGGCTAGCAATCAGCCCCAGCATTTT. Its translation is CASSEAQIGASNQPQHF.

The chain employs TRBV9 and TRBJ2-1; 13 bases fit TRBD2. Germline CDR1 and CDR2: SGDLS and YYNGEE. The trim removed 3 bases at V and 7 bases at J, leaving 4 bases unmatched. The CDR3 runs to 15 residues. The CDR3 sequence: CASSGLAGGRNEQFF. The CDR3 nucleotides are TGTGCCAGCAGCGGACTAGCGGGGGGCCGGAATGAGCAGTTCTTC.

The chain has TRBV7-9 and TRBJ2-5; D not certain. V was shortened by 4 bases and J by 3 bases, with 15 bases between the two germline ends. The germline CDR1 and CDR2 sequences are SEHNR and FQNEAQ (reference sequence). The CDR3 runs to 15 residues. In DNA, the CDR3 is TGTGCCAGCAGCTCCCTTTCTTGGGCAGAAGAGACCCAGTACTTC. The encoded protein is CASSSLSWAEETQYF.

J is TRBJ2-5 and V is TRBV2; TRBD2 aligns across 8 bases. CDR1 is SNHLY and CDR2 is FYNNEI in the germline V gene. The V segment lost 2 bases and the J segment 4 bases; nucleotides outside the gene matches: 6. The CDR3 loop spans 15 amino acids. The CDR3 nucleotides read TGTGCCAGCAGTGAACAGCGGGGGATCGGAGAGACCCAGTACTTC. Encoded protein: CASSEQRGIGETQYF.

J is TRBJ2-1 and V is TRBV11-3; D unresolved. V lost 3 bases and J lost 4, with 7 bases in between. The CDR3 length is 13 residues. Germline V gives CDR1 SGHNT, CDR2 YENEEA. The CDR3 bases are TGTGCCAGCAGCTTTGGCAGTTACAATGAGCAGTTCTTC. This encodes CASSFGSYNEQFF.

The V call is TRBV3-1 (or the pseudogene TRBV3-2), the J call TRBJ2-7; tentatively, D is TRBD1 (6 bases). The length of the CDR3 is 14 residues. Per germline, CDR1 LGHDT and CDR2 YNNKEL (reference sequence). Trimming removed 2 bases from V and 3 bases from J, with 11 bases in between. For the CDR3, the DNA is TGTGCCAGCAGCCAAAAGGACAGCTACTACGAGCAGTACTTC. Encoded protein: CASSQKDSYYEQYF.

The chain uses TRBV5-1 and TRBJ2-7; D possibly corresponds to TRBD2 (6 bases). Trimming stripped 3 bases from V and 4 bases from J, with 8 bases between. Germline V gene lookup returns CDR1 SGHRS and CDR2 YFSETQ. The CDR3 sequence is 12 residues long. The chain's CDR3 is CASSWGDYEQYF. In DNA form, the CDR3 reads TGCGCCAGCAGCTGGGGGGATTACGAGCAGTACTTC.

This CDR3 reads CSASGDSYEQYF. As DNA, the CDR3 is TGCAGCGCAAGCGGGGATTCCTACGAGCAGTACTTC. This chain uses TRBV29-1 with TRBJ2-7, with 7 nucleotides matching TRBD2. Germline-derived CDR1 and CDR2 are SQVTM and ANQGSEA. The CDR3 totals 12 residues. V was pared by 7 bases and J by 1 base, with 4 bases of the junction left unmatched.

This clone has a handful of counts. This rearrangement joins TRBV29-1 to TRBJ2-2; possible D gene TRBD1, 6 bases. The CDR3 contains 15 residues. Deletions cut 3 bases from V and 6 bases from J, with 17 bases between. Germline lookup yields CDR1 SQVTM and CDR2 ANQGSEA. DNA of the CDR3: TGCAGCGTTGAGAGTAGGCAGGGGCTCTCCGGGGAGCTGTTTTTT. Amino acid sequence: CSVESRQGLSGELFF.

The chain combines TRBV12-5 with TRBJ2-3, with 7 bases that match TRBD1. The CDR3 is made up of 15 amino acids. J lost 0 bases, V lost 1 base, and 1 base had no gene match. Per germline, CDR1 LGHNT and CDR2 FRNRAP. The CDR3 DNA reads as TGTGCTAGTGGTTTGGCACAGGGGAGCACAGATACGCAGTATTTT. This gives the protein CASGLAQGSTDTQYF.

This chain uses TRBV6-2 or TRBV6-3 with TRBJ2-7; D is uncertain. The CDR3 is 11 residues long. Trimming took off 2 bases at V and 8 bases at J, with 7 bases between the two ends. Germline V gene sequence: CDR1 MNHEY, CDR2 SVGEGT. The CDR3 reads CASSYGRKQYF. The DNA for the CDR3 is TGTGCCAGCAGTTACGGCAGGAAGCAGTACTTC.

The CDR3 here is CASSVGTSGSPFF. DNA of the CDR3: TGTGCCAGCAGCGTCGGGACTAGCGGGAGTCCGTTCTTC. This chain links TRBV11-2 with TRBJ2-1, with 14 nucleotides matching TRBD2. CDR1 is SGHAT and CDR2 is FQNNGV in the germline V gene. Unmatched junction bases numbered 6, after V lost 5 bases and J lost 15 bases. This CDR3 has 13 amino acids.

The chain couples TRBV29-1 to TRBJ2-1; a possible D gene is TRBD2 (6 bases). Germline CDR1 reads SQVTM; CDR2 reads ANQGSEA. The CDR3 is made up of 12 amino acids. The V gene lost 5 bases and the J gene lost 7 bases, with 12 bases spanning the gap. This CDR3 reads CSVPAGRNEQFF. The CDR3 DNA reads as TGCAGCGTTCCAGCGGGTAGGAATGAGCAGTTCTTC.

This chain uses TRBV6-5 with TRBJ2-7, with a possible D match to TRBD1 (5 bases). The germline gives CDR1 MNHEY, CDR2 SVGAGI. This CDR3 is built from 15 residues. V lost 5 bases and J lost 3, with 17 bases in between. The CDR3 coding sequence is TGTGCCAGCAGTACCGACAGCCTAAAGGTCTACGAGCAGTACTTC. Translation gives CASSTDSLKVYEQYF.

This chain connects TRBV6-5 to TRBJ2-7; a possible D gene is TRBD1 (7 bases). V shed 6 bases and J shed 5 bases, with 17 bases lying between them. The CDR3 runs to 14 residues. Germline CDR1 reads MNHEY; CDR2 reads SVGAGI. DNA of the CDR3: TGTGCCAGCAGGCCCCCAGGGGGGATCGACGAGCAGTACTTC. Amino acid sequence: CASRPPGGIDEQYF.

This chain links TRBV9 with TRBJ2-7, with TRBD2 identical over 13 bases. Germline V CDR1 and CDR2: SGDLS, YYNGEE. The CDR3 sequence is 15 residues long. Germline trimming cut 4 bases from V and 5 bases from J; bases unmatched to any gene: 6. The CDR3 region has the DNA TGTGCCAGCAGCCCGGGACTAGCGGGACCCCACGAGCAGTACTTC. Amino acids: CASSPGLAGPHEQYF. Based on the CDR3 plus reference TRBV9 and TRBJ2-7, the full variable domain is DSGVTQTPKHLITATGQRVTLRCSPRSGDLSVYWYQQSLDQGLQFLIQYYNGEERAKGNILERFSAQQFPDLHSELNLSSLELGDSALYFCASSPGLAGPHEQYFGPGTRLTVT.

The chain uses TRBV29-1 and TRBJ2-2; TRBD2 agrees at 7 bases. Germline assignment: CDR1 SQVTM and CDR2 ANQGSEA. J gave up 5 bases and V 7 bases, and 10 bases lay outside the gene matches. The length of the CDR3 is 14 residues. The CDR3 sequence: CSAPGGRGTGELFF. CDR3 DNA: TGCAGCGCCCCCGGTGGGCGGGGGACCGGGGAGCTGTTTTTT.

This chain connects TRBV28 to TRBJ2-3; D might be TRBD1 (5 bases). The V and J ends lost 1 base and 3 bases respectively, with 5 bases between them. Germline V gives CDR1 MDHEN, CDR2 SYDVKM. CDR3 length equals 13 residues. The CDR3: CASSLSGTDTQYF. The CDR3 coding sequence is TGTGCCAGCAGTTTATCAGGGACAGATACGCAGTATTTT.

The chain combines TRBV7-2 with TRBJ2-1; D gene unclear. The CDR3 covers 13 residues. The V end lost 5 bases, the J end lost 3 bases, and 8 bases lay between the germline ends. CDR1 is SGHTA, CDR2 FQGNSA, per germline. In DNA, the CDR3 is TGTGCCAGCAGCCAAACAGTCTACAATGAGCAGTTCTTC. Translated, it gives CASSQTVYNEQFF. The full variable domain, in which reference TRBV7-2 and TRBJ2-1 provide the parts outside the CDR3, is GAGVSQSPSNKVTEKGKDVELRCDPISGHTALYWYRQSLGQGLEFLIYFQGNSAPDKSGLPSDRFSAERTGGSVSTLTIQRTQQEDSAVYLCASSQTVYNEQFFGPGTRLTVL.

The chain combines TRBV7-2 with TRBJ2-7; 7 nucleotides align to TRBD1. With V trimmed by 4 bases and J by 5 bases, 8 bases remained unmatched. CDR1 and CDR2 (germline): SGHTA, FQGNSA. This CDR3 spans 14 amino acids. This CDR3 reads CASSSQTGHHEQYF. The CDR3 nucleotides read TGTGCCAGCAGCTCCCAGACAGGGCACCACGAGCAGTACTTC.